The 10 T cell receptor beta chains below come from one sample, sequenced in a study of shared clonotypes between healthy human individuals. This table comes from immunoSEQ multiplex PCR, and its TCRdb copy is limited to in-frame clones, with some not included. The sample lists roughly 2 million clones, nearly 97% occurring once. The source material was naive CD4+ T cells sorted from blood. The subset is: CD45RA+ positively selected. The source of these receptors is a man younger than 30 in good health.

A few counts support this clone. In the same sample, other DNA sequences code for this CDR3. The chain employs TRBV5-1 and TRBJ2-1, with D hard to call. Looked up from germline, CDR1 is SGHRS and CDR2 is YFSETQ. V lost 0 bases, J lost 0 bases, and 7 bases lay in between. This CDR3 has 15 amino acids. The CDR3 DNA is TGCGCCAGCAGCTTGGGCGGAAGCTCCTACAATGAGCAGTTCTTC. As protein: CASSLGGSSYNEQFF.

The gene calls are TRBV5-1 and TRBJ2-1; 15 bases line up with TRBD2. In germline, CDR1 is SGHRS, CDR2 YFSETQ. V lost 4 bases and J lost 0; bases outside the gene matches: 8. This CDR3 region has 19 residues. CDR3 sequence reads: CASSIPGLAGGPSYNEQFF. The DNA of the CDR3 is TGCGCCAGCAGCATACCGGGACTAGCGGGAGGTCCCTCCTACAATGAGCAGTTCTTC.

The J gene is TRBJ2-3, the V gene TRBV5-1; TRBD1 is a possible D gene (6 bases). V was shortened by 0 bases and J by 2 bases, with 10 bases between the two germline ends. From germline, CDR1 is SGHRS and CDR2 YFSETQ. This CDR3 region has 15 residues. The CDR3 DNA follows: TGCGCCAGCAGCTTGGCCGGGGACATCACAGATACGCAGTATTTT. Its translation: CASSLAGDITDTQYF.

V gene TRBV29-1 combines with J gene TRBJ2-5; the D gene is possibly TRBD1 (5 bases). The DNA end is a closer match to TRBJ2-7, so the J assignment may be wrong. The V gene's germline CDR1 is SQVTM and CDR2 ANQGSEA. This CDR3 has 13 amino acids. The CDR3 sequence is CSVGQRMAYEQYF. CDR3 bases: TGCAGCGTTGGACAGAGGATGGCCTACGAGCAGTACTTC.

Written as DNA, the CDR3 is TGTGCCAGCAGCTTGGGGTATAGCCCCTATGGCTACACCTTC. It specifies CASSLGYSPYGYTF. This chain joins TRBV5-4 and TRBJ1-2; D unclear. The CDR3 sequence is 14 residues long. The V gene lost 0 bases and the J gene lost 4 bases, with 10 bases spanning the gap. Germline lookup yields CDR1 SGHNT and CDR2 YYREEE (reference sequence).

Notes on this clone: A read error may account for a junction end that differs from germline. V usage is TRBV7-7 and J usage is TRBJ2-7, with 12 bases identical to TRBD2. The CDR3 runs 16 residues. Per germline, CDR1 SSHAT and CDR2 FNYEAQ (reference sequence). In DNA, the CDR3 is TGTGCTAGCAGCTTAGATGGACTAGCGGGGTTGAACGAGCAGTACTTC. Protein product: CASSLDGLAGLNEQYF. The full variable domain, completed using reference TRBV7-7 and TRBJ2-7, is GAGVSQSPRYKVTKRGQDVTLRCDPISSHATLYWYQQALGQGPEFLTYFNYEAQPDKSGLPSDRFSAERPEGSISTLTIQRTEQRDSAMYRCASSLDGLAGLNEQYFGPGTRLTVT.

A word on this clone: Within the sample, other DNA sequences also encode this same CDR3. This chain's CDR3 is CASSLQGMNTEAFF. DNA of the CDR3: TGCGCCAGCAGCCTCCAGGGGATGAACACTGAAGCTTTCTTT. This chain connects TRBV5-1 to TRBJ1-1; D is possibly TRBD1 (6 bases). The germline gives CDR1 SGHRS, CDR2 YFSETQ. CDR3 size: 14 residues. Trimming pared 4 bases from V and 0 bases from J, leaving 10 bases between.

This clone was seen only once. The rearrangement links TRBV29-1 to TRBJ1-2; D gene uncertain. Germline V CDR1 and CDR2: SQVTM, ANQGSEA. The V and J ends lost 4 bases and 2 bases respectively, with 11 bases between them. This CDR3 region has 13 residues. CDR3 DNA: TGCAGCGTTGGTATGGGGATAAACTATGGCTACACCTTC. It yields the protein CSVGMGINYGYTF.

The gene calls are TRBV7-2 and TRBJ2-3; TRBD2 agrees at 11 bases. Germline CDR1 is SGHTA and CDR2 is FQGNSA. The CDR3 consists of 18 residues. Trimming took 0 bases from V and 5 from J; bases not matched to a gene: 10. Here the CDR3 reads CASSLAVLAGGRGDTQYF. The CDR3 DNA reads TGTGCCAGCAGCTTAGCGGTTCTAGCGGGAGGCCGGGGAGATACGCAGTATTTT.

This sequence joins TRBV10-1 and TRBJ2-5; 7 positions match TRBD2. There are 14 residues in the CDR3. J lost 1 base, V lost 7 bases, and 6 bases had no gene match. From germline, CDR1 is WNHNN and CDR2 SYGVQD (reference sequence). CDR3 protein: CASKGGRAQETQYF. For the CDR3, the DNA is TGCGCCAGCAAGGGAGGGAGGGCCCAAGAGACCCAGTACTTC.